This TCR beta chain was identified in a study of siplizumab effects on memory and regulatory T cells. Sequencing used immunoSEQ multiplex PCR; TCRdb keeps in-frame clones, though not all of them. The table has fewer than 100,000 clones, 94% seen once. On this clone itself: What it recognizes is unknown.

CDR1 SGHKS and CDR2 YYEKEE come from the germline V gene (reference sequence). The CDR3 length is 13 residues. Trimming left V 3 bases short and J 2 bases short, with 8 bases between. Points from the study as a whole: Sequences that were alloreactive and traceable to unstimulated CD4+ memory cells were significantly reduced by siplizumab. Mappable alloreactive CD4+ clones came from Treg cells around 65% of the time on average with siplizumab, against around 25% in controls. Major contributors to the alloresponse seemed to be naive T cells, which also appeared more diverse than memory cells.

This clonotype was obtained from a human donor in good health. The chain employs TRBV5-5 and TRBJ1-1; no clear D. The sample was non-Treg CD4+ T cells sorted from blood. The CDR3 sequence: CASSSWGNTEAFF. CDR3 nucleotides: TGTGCCAGCAGCTCCTGGGGTAACACTGAAGCTTTCTTT.